This T cell receptor beta chain is from a study of blood T cell repertoires in COVID-19. Study overall: Acute and convalescent COVID-19 samples came from the United States, Italy and Spain. Sample material is recorded as cDNA or gDNA derived from T cells, B-cell-depleted T cells, or PBMCs.

Per the germline V gene, CDR1 is SGHTS and CDR2 is YDEGEE. The CDR3 covers 15 residues. V shed 4 bases and J shed 0 bases, with 13 bases lying between them. Authors' processing steps: Estimated nucleated cell counts came from reference gene primer amplification. TCRdb's copy holds only in-frame clones and misses some; the assay was immunoSEQ multiplex PCR. The V and J calls and clone size come from that table; D and trimming were worked out from the DNA. The sample has 200,000 to 300,000 clones, about 89% seen once; the top ten hold around 1.5%. The sequencing sample was made of peripheral blood. The receptor comes from a woman in her fifties or sixties who had recovered from COVID-19. The chain employs TRBV5-8 and TRBJ1-1, with D perhaps TRBD1 (6 bases). CDR3 amino acids: CASSLEQGLNTEAFF. CDR3 in DNA: TGTGCCAGCAGCCTGGAACAGGGCTTGAACACTGAAGCTTTCTTT.